This entry lists 26 T cell receptor beta chains sequenced from one sample in a study of T cells after posttransplantation cyclophosphamide. TCRdb's copy holds only in-frame clones and misses some; the assay was immunoSEQ multiplex PCR. Observed in the sample are roughly 25,000 clones, none of them singletons. A marrow graft followed busulfan-fludarabine conditioning, with cyclophosphamide on days +3 and +4. Material: PBMCs, obtained after allogeneic stem cell transplant with posttransplant cyclophosphamide. The receptors come from a male patient in his late teens or twenties who received an allogeneic stem cell transplant from a related donor, was CMV-positive, and had no GVHD. Some T cells may originate from the graft donor.

This clone has ten or more counts. The gene calls are TRBV5-1 and TRBJ2-3; 16 nucleotides agree with TRBD2. Germline values: CDR1 SGHRS, CDR2 YFSETQ. V shed 4 bases and J 6 bases; nucleotides not matched to a gene: 8. The CDR3 spans 17 residues. The CDR3 DNA reads as TGCGCCAGCAGCATGGGACTAGCGGGGGGGCCTCTGGATACGCAGTATTTT. It codes for CASSMGLAGGPLDTQYF.

This clone was counted at least ten times. The CDR3 spells CASSVKRGPEGNEQFF. In nucleotides, the CDR3 is TGTGCCAGCAGCGTCAAACGAGGCCCAGAGGGCAATGAGCAGTTCTTC. The chain joins TRBV9 to TRBJ2-1, with D maybe TRBD2 (5 bases). CDR3 size: 16 residues. The germline CDR1 and CDR2 sequences are SGDLS and YYNGEE. Trimming pared 2 bases from V and 6 bases from J, leaving 18 bases between.

This clone was seen more than once but under ten times. The genes are TRBV18 and TRBJ2-1, with D perhaps matching TRBD2 (6 bases). This CDR3 spans 16 amino acids. Between the trimmed V and J ends, which lost 3 bases and 6 bases, there was a span of 18 bases. Germline V gene lookup returns CDR1 KGHSH and CDR2 LQKENI. The CDR3 is CASSPPLGGLGNEQFF. CDR3 nucleotides: TGTGCCAGCTCACCTCCGCTCGGAGGGTTGGGCAATGAGCAGTTCTTC.

This clone was recorded many times. The V call is TRBV7-6, the J call TRBJ2-5, with D possibly matching TRBD1 (6 bases). V was shortened by 5 bases and J by 1 base, with 11 bases between the two germline ends. The CDR3 loop spans 14 amino acids. Per the germline V gene, CDR1 is SGHVS and CDR2 is FNYEAQ. CDR3 residues: CASSPRRGQETQYF. As DNA, the CDR3 is TGTGCCAGCAGCCCGCGCAGGGGCCAAGAGACCCAGTACTTC.

This clone was recorded at least ten times. V and J are TRBV21-1 and TRBJ2-4; whether TRBD1, the table's D call, matches the DNA was not checked. TRBV21-1 is described as a pseudogene. This CDR3 region has 16 residues. In nucleotides, the CDR3 is TGTGCCAGCAGCAAGGGGTTGGACAGGGGGGAAAACATTCAGTACTTC. This gives the protein CASSKGLDRGENIQYF.

This clone was seen many times. The chain joins TRBV27 to TRBJ2-5; 8 positions match TRBD2. CDR1 is MNHEY and CDR2 is SMNVEV in the germline V gene (reference sequence). The CDR3 contains 14 residues. Losses at the gene ends were 6 bases for V and 1 base for J; bases not matched to a gene: 4. CDR3 amino acids: CASSLTSGQETQYF. CDR3 bases: TGTGCCAGCAGCCTTACTAGCGGCCAAGAGACCCAGTACTTC.

This clone occurred a few times. The chain employs TRBV19 and TRBJ2-5; 7 positions agree with TRBD1. The last part of the DNA fits TRBJ2-7 better; the J call may be wrong. Per the germline V gene, CDR1 is LNHDA and CDR2 is SQIVND (reference sequence). The CDR3 sequence is 14 residues long. This chain's CDR3 is CASSPPGTAYEQYF. The CDR3 nucleotides read TGTGCCAGTAGTCCACCCGGGACAGCCTACGAGCAGTACTTC.

This clone was recorded at least ten times. The gene calls are TRBV7-3 and TRBJ1-1, with a weak D call TRBD1 (6 bases). The CDR3 covers 12 residues. Germline assignment: CDR1 SGHTA and CDR2 FQGTGA. V was trimmed by 0 bases and J by 8 bases, leaving 7 bases between them. CDR3 sequence: CASSLTGAEAFF. DNA for the CDR3: TGTGCCAGCAGCTTAACGGGGGCAGAAGCTTTCTTT.

This clone has a count of ten or more. This rearrangement joins TRBV9 to TRBJ2-1; D is perhaps TRBD1 (5 bases). The germline CDR1 and CDR2 sequences are SGDLS and YYNGEE. CDR3 length: 13 residues. Trimming left V 4 bases short and J 6 bases short, with 11 bases between. The CDR3: CASSSDRLNEQFF. CDR3 nucleotide sequence: TGTGCCAGCAGCTCCGACAGACTCAATGAGCAGTTCTTC.

This clone appeared many times. The rearrangement joins TRBV2 to TRBJ2-7; tentative D call: TRBD1 (5 bases). CDR3 length: 13 residues. Germline CDR1 and CDR2: SNHLY and FYNNEI. V dropped 4 bases and J dropped 3 bases, with 10 bases sitting between them. This CDR3 reads CASSGRTSYEQYF. CDR3 nucleotides: TGTGCCAGCAGTGGTAGGACAAGCTACGAGCAGTACTTC.

There are many counts of this clone. The chain links TRBV30 to TRBJ1-5; D remains unclear. The CDR3 is 13 amino acids. V shed 7 bases and J shed 3 bases, with 13 bases lying between them. CDR1 is GTSNPN, CDR2 SVGIG, per germline (reference sequence). This CDR3 is CAFRDLDNQPQHF. CDR3 nucleotides: TGTGCCTTCCGGGATCTGGACAATCAGCCCCAGCATTTT.

This clone has just a few counts. A clone one base away is much larger, so this may be a read error. The rearrangement uses TRBV18 and TRBJ2-1; 8 positions agree with TRBD2. The V segment lost 0 bases and the J segment 5 bases; nucleotides outside the gene matches: 6. This CDR3 contains 16 residues. The germline gives CDR1 KGHSH, CDR2 LQKENI. The CDR3 is CASSPPRRGVDNEQFF. CDR3 DNA sequence: TGTGCCAGCTCACCACCGCGGCGGGGGGTTGACAATGAGCAGTTCTTC.

This clone was seen at least ten times. The V call is TRBV27, the J call TRBJ2-5; 7 bases map to TRBD1. There are 15 residues in the CDR3. Germline V gene lookup returns CDR1 MNHEY and CDR2 SMNVEV (reference sequence). Trimming cost V 5 bases and J 1 base; bases outside gene matches: 7. CDR3 protein: CASSDRDRSQETQYF. The CDR3 DNA reads TGTGCCAGCAGTGACCGGGACAGATCCCAAGAGACCCAGTACTTC.

This clone has ten or more counts. The chain combines TRBV28 with TRBJ2-2, with TRBD1 identical over 8 bases. CDR1 is MDHEN and CDR2 is SYDVKM in the germline V gene. This CDR3 is built from 14 residues. J gave up 7 bases and V 5 bases, and 6 bases lay outside the gene matches. Written as DNA, the CDR3 is TGTGCCAGCAGTGGATCCGGACAGGGCGGGGAGCTGTTTTTT. Translation: CASSGSGQGGELFF.

This clone was picked up many times. The chain is built from TRBV6-4 and TRBJ2-3; 10 bases align to TRBD2. Germline CDR1 is MRHNA and CDR2 is SNTAGT. The CDR3 length is 16 residues. Trimming took 6 bases from V and 0 from J; bases not matched to a gene: 6. The CDR3, as DNA: TGTGCCAGCAGCTTACTAGCGGGGTTTAGCACAGATACGCAGTATTTT. Translation: CASSLLAGFSTDTQYF.

The sample holds a few counts of this clone. The junction departs from the called germline gene at one end, perhaps through a read error. The V call is TRBV4-3, the J call TRBJ2-3, with D perhaps TRBD2 (6 bases). The CDR3 length is 14 residues. Germline V gene data show CDR1 as LGHNA and CDR2 as YSLEER. CDR3 in amino acids: CANSQDPSADTQYF. In DNA form, the CDR3 reads TGCGCCAACAGCCAAGACCCTAGCGCAGATACGCAGTATTTT.

This clone was seen repeatedly, ten times or more. The chain carries TRBV29-1 and TRBJ1-4; the match to TRBD1 covers 7 bases. CDR3 length: 14 residues. After removal of 6 bases from V and 4 bases from J, the junction contained 8 bases not matched to a gene. CDR1 SQVTM and CDR2 ANQGSEA come from the germline V gene. Here the CDR3 reads CSVLRQGINEKLFF. The CDR3 DNA reads TGCAGCGTACTACGACAGGGAATTAATGAAAAACTGTTTTTT. Full variable domain (missing parts from reference TRBV29-1 and TRBJ1-4): SAVISQKPSRDICQRGTSLTIQCQVDSQVTMMFWYRQQPGQSLTLIATANQGSEATYESGFVIDKFPISRPNLTFSTLTVSNMSPEDSSIYLCSVLRQGINEKLFFGSGTQLSVL.

This clone was seen at least ten times. The J gene is TRBJ2-7, the V gene TRBV7-9; tentative D call: TRBD1 (5 bases). Germline V gives CDR1 SEHNR, CDR2 FQNEAQ (reference sequence). The CDR3 length is 15 residues. V shed 1 base and J shed 1 base, with 11 bases lying between them. DNA of the CDR3: TGTGCCAGCAGCTTAGTTGGTGACAGATCCTACGAGCAGTACTTC. Its translation: CASSLVGDRSYEQYF.

The rearrangement links TRBV5-1 to TRBJ2-5; 13 bases map to TRBD2. The DNA end lines up better with TRBJ2-7; the J call may be wrong. In germline, CDR1 is SGHRS, CDR2 YFSETQ. The length of the CDR3 is 16 residues. The CDR3 DNA is TGCGCCAGCAGCTTCCTACTAGCGGGAGGGCCTCACGAGCAGTACTTC. Translating gives CASSFLLAGGPHEQYF.

At least ten counts were recorded for this clone. The chain recombines TRBV9 with TRBJ2-3; 10 bases are a match to TRBD2. Losses at the gene ends were 0 bases for V and 2 bases for J; bases not matched to a gene: 9. The germline CDR1 and CDR2 sequences are SGDLS and YYNGEE. The CDR3 contains 18 residues. CDR3 nucleotide sequence: TGTGCCAGCAGCGTAGGAGTTAGCGGGGGGCTTTCCACAGATACGCAGTATTTT. Its translation is CASSVGVSGGLSTDTQYF.

There are many counts of this clone. V is TRBV10-3 and J is TRBJ2-2; D perhaps matches TRBD2 (6 bases). The V and J ends lost 4 bases and 0 bases respectively, with 9 bases between them. The CDR3 totals 15 residues. CDR1 and CDR2 from the germline V gene are ENHRY and SYGVKD. CDR3 sequence (DNA): TGTGCCATCAGTGTGGCGGGGCCGAACACCGGGGAGCTGTTTTTT. Amino acid sequence: CAISVAGPNTGELFF.

This clone was counted many times. The rearrangement joins TRBV4-1 to TRBJ1-6; TRBD1 matches at 8 bases. V was pared by 1 base and J by 7 bases, with 3 bases of the junction left unmatched. The germline V gene has CDR1 MGHRA and CDR2 YSYEKL. The CDR3 consists of 15 residues. The DNA of the CDR3 is TGCGCCAGCAGCCAAGGGGACAGGACGAATTCACCCCTCCACTTT. This translates into CASSQGDRTNSPLHF.

Many counts were recorded for this clone. The genes are TRBV6-1 and TRBJ1-5; 8 bases fit TRBD1. The CDR3 contains 12 residues. The germline V gene encodes CDR1 MNHNS and CDR2 SASEGT. V shed 8 bases, J shed 5 bases, and the junction held 2 bases outside the gene matches. In DNA form, the CDR3 reads TGTGCCAGCGGACAGGGCTATCAGCCCCAGCATTTT. Encoded protein: CASGQGYQPQHF.

This clone showed up many times. V and J are TRBV9 and TRBJ2-5; 8 bases agree with TRBD2. Looked up from germline, CDR1 is SGDLS and CDR2 is YYNGEE. CDR3 length: 13 amino acids. Trimming removed 4 bases from V and 3 bases from J; junction bases left unmatched: 2. CDR3 in amino acids: CASSLSGKETQYF. The DNA for the CDR3 is TGTGCCAGCAGCCTTAGCGGGAAAGAGACCCAGTACTTC. The full variable domain, completed using reference TRBV9 and TRBJ2-5, is DSGVTQTPKHLITATGQRVTLRCSPRSGDLSVYWYQQSLDQGLQFLIQYYNGEERAKGNILERFSAQQFPDLHSELNLSSLELGDSALYFCASSLSGKETQYFGPGTRLLVL.

This clone was seen at least ten times. The chain uses TRBV27 and TRBJ1-5; 8 bases match TRBD1. Per germline, CDR1 MNHEY and CDR2 SMNVEV (reference sequence). The CDR3 has 15 residues. Trimming took 4 bases from V and 2 from J; bases not matched to a gene: 4. CDR3 amino acids: CASSSGGWGNQPQHF. In nucleotides, the CDR3 is TGTGCCAGCAGTTCAGGGGGCTGGGGCAATCAGCCCCAGCATTTT.

This clone was seen repeatedly, ten times or more. The chain recombines TRBV9 with TRBJ1-3, with 7 positions matching TRBD1. This CDR3 has 16 residues. V shed 2 bases, J shed 5 bases, and the junction held 10 bases outside the gene matches. Germline CDR1 is SGDLS and CDR2 is YYNGEE. The CDR3 loop is CASSVGPRGLRNTIYF. Here the CDR3 DNA reads TGTGCCAGCAGCGTTGGGCCGAGGGGGCTACGAAACACCATATATTTT.